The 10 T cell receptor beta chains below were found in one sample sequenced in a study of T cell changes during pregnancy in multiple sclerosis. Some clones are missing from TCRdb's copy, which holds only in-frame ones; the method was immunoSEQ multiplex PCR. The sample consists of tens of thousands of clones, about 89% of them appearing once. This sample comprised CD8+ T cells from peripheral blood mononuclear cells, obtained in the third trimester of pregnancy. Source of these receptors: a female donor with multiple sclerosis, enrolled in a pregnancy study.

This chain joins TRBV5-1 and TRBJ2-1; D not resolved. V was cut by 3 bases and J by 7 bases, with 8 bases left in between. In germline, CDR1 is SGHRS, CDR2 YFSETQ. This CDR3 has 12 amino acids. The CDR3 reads CASSSKQNEQFF. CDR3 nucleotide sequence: TGCGCCAGCAGCTCGAAACAGAATGAGCAGTTCTTC.

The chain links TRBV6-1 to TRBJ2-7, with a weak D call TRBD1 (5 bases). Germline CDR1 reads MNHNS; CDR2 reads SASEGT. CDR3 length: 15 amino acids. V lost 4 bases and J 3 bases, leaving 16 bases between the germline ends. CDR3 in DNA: TGTGCCAGCAGTGTCATCCCGGCAGGGTGCTACGAGCAGTACTTC. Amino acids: CASSVIPAGCYEQYF.

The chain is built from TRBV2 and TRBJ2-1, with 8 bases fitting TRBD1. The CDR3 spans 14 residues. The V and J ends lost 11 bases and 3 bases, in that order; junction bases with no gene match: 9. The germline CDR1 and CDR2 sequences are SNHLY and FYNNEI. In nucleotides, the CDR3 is TGTGCCGGACGACACGACAGGGGCTACAATGAGCAGTTCTTC. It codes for CAGRHDRGYNEQFF. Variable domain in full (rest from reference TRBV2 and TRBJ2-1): EPEVTQTPSHQVTQMGQEVILRCVPISNHLYFYWYRQILGQKVEFLVSFYNNEISEKSEIFDDQFSVERPDGSNFTLKIRSTKLEDSAMYFCAGRHDRGYNEQFFGPGTRLTVL.

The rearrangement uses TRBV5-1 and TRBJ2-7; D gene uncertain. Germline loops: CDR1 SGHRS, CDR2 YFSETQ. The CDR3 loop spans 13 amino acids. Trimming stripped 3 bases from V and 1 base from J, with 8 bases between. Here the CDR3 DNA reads TGCGCCAGCAGCTCCACCCTATCCTACGAGCAGTACTTC. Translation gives CASSSTLSYEQYF.

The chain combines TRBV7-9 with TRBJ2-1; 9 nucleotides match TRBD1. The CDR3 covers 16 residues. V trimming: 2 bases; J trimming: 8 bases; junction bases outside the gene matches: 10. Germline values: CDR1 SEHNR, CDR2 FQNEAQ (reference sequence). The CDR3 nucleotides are TGTGCCAGCAGCTTAACAGGGGGCGGAGGGGGGGATGAGCAGTTCTTC. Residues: CASSLTGGGGGDEQFF.

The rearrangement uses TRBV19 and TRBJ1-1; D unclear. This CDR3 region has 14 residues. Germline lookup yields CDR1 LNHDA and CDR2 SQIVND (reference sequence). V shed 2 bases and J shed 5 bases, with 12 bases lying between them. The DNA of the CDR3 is TGTGCCAGTAGTATAACAGCCAGTGGGACTGAAGCTTTCTTT. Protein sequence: CASSITASGTEAFF.

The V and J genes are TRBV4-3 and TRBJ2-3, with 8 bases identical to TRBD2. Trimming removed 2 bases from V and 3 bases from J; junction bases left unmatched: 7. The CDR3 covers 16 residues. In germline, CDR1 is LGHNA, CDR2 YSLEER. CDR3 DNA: TGCGCCAGCAGCCAACTGAGCGGGGGTCCAACAGATACGCAGTATTTT. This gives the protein CASSQLSGGPTDTQYF.

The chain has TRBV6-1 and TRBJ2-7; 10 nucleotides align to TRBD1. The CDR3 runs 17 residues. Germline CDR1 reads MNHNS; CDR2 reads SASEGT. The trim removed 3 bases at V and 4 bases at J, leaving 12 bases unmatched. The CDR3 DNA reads TGTGCCAGCAGTGACATAAACCGGGACAGGGGAGTGTACGAGCAGTACTTC. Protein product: CASSDINRDRGVYEQYF.

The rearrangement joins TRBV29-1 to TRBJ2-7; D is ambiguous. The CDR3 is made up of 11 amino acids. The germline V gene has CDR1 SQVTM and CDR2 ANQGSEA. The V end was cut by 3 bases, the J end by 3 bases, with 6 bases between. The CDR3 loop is CSVDTNYEQYF. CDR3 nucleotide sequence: TGCAGCGTTGACACTAACTACGAGCAGTACTTC.

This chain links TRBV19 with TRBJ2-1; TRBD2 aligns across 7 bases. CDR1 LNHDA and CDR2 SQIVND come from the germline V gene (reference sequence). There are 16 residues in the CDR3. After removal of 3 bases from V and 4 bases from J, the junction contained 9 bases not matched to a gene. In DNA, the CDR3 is TGTGCCAGTAGTATCCGGGAGGCCCCACCTTACAATGAGCAGTTCTTC. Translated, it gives CASSIREAPPYNEQFF.